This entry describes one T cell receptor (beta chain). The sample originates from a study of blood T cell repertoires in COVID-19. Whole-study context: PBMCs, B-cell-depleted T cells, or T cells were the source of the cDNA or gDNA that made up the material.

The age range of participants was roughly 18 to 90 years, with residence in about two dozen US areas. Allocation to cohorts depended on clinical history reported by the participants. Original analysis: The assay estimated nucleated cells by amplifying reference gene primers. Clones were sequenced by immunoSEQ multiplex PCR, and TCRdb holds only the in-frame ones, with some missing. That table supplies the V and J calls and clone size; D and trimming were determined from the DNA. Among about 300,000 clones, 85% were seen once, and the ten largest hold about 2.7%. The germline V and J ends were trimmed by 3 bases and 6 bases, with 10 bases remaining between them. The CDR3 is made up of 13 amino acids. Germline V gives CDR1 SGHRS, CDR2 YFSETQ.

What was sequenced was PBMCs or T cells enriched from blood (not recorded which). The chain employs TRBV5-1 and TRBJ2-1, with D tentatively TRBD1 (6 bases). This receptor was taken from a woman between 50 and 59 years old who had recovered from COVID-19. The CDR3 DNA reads TGCGCCAGCAGCTCGATACAGGGCAATGAGCAGTTCTTC. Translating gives CASSSIQGNEQFF.